This T cell receptor beta chain was recorded in a study of blood T cell repertoires in COVID-19. Overall study: Material from acute and convalescent COVID-19 was sourced from the United States, Italy and Spain.

V lost 0 bases and J lost 4, with 10 bases in between. Germline lookup yields CDR1 SGHDT and CDR2 YYEEEE. The CDR3 loop spans 15 amino acids. In the study's own analysis: It was from reference gene primer amplification that nucleated cell counts were estimated. Sequencing was performed with immunoSEQ multiplex PCR; in TCRdb, only in-frame clones are kept and a portion is missing. Clonal size and the V and J genes are those of that table, whereas D and trimming came from the DNA. The sample holds more than 400,000 clones, 87% seen once. The sample consisted of PBMCs or T cells enriched from blood (not recorded which). V usage is TRBV5-6 and J usage is TRBJ2-2; maybe TRBD1 (7 bases). This TCR derives from a woman between 18 and 29 years old who had recovered from COVID-19. DNA of the CDR3: TGTGCCAGCAGCTTGGGACAGGGAGGCACCGGGGAGCTGTTTTTT. Protein sequence: CASSLGQGGTGELFF.